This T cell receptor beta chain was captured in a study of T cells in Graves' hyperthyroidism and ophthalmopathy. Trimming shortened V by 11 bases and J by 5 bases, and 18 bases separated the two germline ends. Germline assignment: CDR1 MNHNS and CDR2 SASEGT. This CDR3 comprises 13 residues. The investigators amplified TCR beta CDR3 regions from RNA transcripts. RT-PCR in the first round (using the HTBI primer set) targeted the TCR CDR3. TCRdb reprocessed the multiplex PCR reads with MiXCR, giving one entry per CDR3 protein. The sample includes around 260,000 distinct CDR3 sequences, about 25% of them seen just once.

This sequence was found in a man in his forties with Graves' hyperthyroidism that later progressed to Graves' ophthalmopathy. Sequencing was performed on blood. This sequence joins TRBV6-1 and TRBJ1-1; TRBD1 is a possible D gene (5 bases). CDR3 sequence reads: CAANSGLGTEAFF. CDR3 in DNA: TGTGCCGCGAACTCAGGGCTGGGGACTGAAGCTTTCTTT.